A selection of T cell receptor beta chains follows, all from one sample in a study of blood T cell repertoires in COVID-19. Produced via immunoSEQ multiplex PCR; TCRdb's table is partial and in-frame only. The sample gives 210,000 or so clones, roughly four fifths of which show up once; about 4.8% is in the top ten. The sample comprised PBMCs or T cells enriched from blood (not recorded which). These receptors came from a woman between 45 and 65 years old who had been exposed to COVID-19. The conserved cysteine and the conserved F or W are not part of the CDR3 here. Fields, in order: D gene, V gene, J gene, CDR3 protein. A D gene is named only where the DNA matches it firmly.

>-|TRBV2|TRBJ1-5
ASGAGSGHNQPQH
>-|TRBV7-8|TRBJ2-3
ASSSPSGHFTDTQY
>-|TRBV28|TRBJ1-1
ASSSAGQHTEAF
>TRBD1|TRBV24-1|TRBJ1-2
ATSEQDRIYT
>TRBD2|TRBV13|TRBJ2-1
ASSSTIGLAGMNEQF
>TRBD1|TRBV5-1|TRBJ1-5
ASSLTGGNQPQH
>-|TRBV7-9|TRBJ1-5
ATSTEGNQPQH
>-|TRBV2|TRBJ1-2
ASSSPVWRDGYT
>-|TRBV6-5|TRBJ1-2
ASSHGGYT
>TRBD2|TRBV13|TRBJ2-7
ATPLGLVFYEQY
>-|TRBV11-2|TRBJ1-1
ASHLPAGRGTEAF
>TRBD2|TRBV27|TRBJ2-1
ASSFGGNYNEQF
>-|TRBV3-1/TRBV3-2|TRBJ1-2
ASSPRQGRGYT
>TRBD1|TRBV6-5|TRBJ2-7
ASSRGGLSSYEQY
>-|TRBV5-6|TRBJ2-3
ASSWGGLSTDTQY
>-|TRBV29-1|TRBJ1-2
SVEGPLDRSYGYT
>-|TRBV3-1/TRBV3-2|TRBJ2-3
ASSQLGGPSTDTQY
>-|TRBV5-1|TRBJ2-5
ASSLGGLRETQY
>-|TRBV7-9|TRBJ1-2
ASSLLVGSYGYT
>-|TRBV5-6|TRBJ1-4
ASSGWRRERLNEKLF
>-|TRBV7-2|TRBJ1-2
ASRWTVYGYT
>TRBD2|TRBV9|TRBJ2-2
ASSPRGTNTGELF
>TRBD2|TRBV9|TRBJ2-5
ASSVGGRGAQETQY
>TRBD2|TRBV11-2|TRBJ2-5
ASSFRGVAGVETQY
>-|TRBV19|TRBJ1-1
ASSIRGGQAF
>TRBD1|TRBV2|TRBJ1-2
ASSAGQTNYGYT
>-|TRBV7-2|TRBJ2-2
ASSITGGAGELF
>TRBD1|TRBV10-3|TRBJ2-3
AISDGTGRTDTQY
>-|TRBV12-3/TRBV12-4|TRBJ1-2
ASSLDSFYGYT
>-|TRBV10-3|TRBJ2-2
AAQLGSNTGELF
>-|TRBV7-2|TRBJ1-1
ASSLGGMNTEAF
>-|TRBV19|TRBJ1-6
ASSMRGGRINSPLH
>-|TRBV30|TRBJ2-5
AWSDWETQY
>-|TRBV6-5|TRBJ1-5
ASRPRGNQPQH
>-|TRBV5-1|TRBJ1-1
ASSLRGGTLGNTEAF
>-|TRBV5-1|TRBJ1-5
ASSFGVGGQPQH
>-|TRBV6-1|TRBJ1-1
ASSERRAF
>TRBD1|TRBV18|TRBJ1-1
ASSPGQGRANTEAF
>-|TRBV18|TRBJ2-1
ASSGIIYEFPAF
>-|TRBV6-6|TRBJ2-7
ASSNREYEQY
>-|TRBV19|TRBJ2-6
ASRNRVGANVLT
>TRBD1|TRBV10-3|TRBJ2-7
AIGRQGSYEQY
>-|TRBV5-4|TRBJ1-1
ASSAGRREGEAF
>TRBD1|TRBV9|TRBJ1-5
ASSEGQGNQPQH
>-|TRBV7-9|TRBJ1-1
ASSPNTGLAF
>TRBD2|TRBV7-9|TRBJ2-3
ASSFTSGGRDTQY